The 30 T cell receptor beta chains below all came from one sample that was sequenced in a study of T cells in Graves' hyperthyroidism and ophthalmopathy. What was amplified from RNA transcripts were TCR beta CDR3 regions. A first-round RT-PCR of the TCR CDR3 used the HTBI primer set. TCRdb re-called the multiplex PCR reads through MiXCR, storing one row per CDR3 protein. The table has approximately 300,000 distinct CDR3 sequences, over 15% seen once. Sequenced input: blood. Source of these receptors: a man younger than 40 with Graves' hyperthyroidism.

The CDR3 sequence is CATSDNSGSGYEQYF. CDR3 coding DNA: TGTGCCACCAGTGATAATAGCGGGAGCGGCTACGAGCAGTACTTC. The rearrangement uses TRBV24-1 and TRBJ2-7, with 9 bases that match TRBD2. The CDR3 consists of 15 residues. Trimming took 3 bases from V and 3 from J; bases not matched to a gene: 5. Germline V lookup: CDR1 KGHDR, CDR2 SFDVKD.

The sample holds many counts of this clonotype. The chain couples TRBV2 to TRBJ2-1, with 8 bases fitting TRBD2. This CDR3 spans 13 amino acids. With 8 bases clipped from V and 8 bases from J, the junction kept 8 bases outside the gene matches. Germline V gene sequence: CDR1 SNHLY, CDR2 FYNNEI. CDR3 sequence reads: CASGPGLEDEQFF. In DNA, the CDR3 is TGTGCCAGCGGACCGGGACTAGAGGATGAGCAGTTCTTC.

This clonotype came up once. The CDR3 DNA sequence: TGTGCCAGCAACCCCCAGGGACTAGCGGGAACAGATACGCAGTATTTT. The encoded protein is CASNPQGLAGTDTQYF. The V gene is TRBV28, the J gene TRBJ2-3; 13 bases map to TRBD2. V lost 7 bases and J lost 3; bases outside the gene matches: 7. Germline-derived CDR1 and CDR2 are MDHEN and SYDVKM. The CDR3 is 16 residues long.

This clonotype has a count of ten or more. The chain is built from TRBV6-2 or TRBV6-3 and TRBJ1-1, with D tentatively TRBD1 (6 bases). Trimming left V 5 bases short and J 1 base short, with 11 bases between. Germline CDR1 MNHEY, CDR2 SVGEGT. The CDR3 extends over 14 amino acids. This chain's CDR3 is CASSKQGANTEAFF. The CDR3 bases are TGTGCCAGCAGTAAACAGGGAGCGAACACTGAAGCTTTCTTT.

This clonotype was seen a handful of times. CDR3 loop: CSAGTGGTGELFF. The CDR3 DNA reads as TGCAGTGCGGGGACAGGGGGAACCGGGGAGCTGTTTTTT. The chain links TRBV20-1 to TRBJ2-2; 11 bases agree with TRBD1. With V trimmed by 6 bases and J by 5 bases, 2 bases remained unmatched. Germline CDR1 and CDR2: DFQATT and SNEGSKA (reference sequence). CDR3 length equals 13 residues.

This clonotype was counted a few times. The genes are TRBV18 and TRBJ1-6, with D maybe TRBD1 (6 bases). V was trimmed by 6 bases and J by 5 bases, leaving 11 bases between them. Germline assignment: CDR1 KGHSH and CDR2 LQKENI. The CDR3 runs to 14 residues. CDR3 region: CASSSGGDNSPLHF. The DNA for the CDR3 is TGTGCCAGCTCGAGCGGGGGCGATAATTCACCCCTCCACTTT.

CDR3 amino acids: CASSQVGWGANNEQFF. The DNA for the CDR3 is TGTGCCAGCAGCCAAGTAGGGTGGGGGGCGAACAATGAGCAGTTCTTC. V gene TRBV3-1 combines with J gene TRBJ2-1; D is perhaps TRBD1 or TRBD2 (6 bases each). V lost 1 base to trimming and J lost 5 bases, with 15 bases between them. Germline V CDR1 and CDR2: LGHDT, YNNKEL (reference sequence). The CDR3 is made up of 16 amino acids.

This clonotype turned up a few times. The chain recombines TRBV5-6 with TRBJ2-5; either TRBD1 or TRBD2 may supply D (5 bases each). CDR3 length: 15 residues. V was shortened by 9 bases and J by 2 bases, with 20 bases between the two germline ends. Germline V gene data show CDR1 as SGHDT and CDR2 as YYEEEE. CDR3 loop: CANPEGPLKQETQYF. CDR3 nucleotides: TGTGCCAACCCCGAGGGGCCTCTCAAGCAAGAGACCCAGTACTTC.

This clonotype was counted at least ten times. The junction departs from the called germline gene at one end, perhaps through a read error. The V call is TRBV7-9, the J call TRBJ2-7; D not resolved. The length of the CDR3 is 14 residues. CDR1 and CDR2 (germline): SEHNR, FQNEAQ (reference sequence). The CDR3 loop reads CASSFPSALYEQYF. In DNA, the CDR3 is TGTGCCAGTAGCTTTCCGAGCGCCCTCTACGAGCAGTACTTC.

This clonotype was counted between two and nine times. The rearrangement joins TRBV27 to TRBJ2-1; tentative D call: TRBD2 (6 bases). V was trimmed by 3 bases and J by 5 bases, leaving 17 bases between them. The V gene's germline CDR1 is MNHEY and CDR2 SMNVEV (reference sequence). CDR3 length: 16 residues. CDR3 sequence (DNA): TGTGCCAGCAGTTTCCGTCTAGCGTTGACTGACAATGAGCAGTTCTTC. As protein: CASSFRLALTDNEQFF.

This clonotype has a count of ten or more. The chain recombines TRBV15 with TRBJ1-1, with D unresolved. The CDR3 has 14 residues. In germline, CDR1 is LNHNV, CDR2 YYDKDF (reference sequence). The V end was cut by 0 bases, the J end by 6 bases, with 11 bases between. CDR3 amino acids: CATSRDGMAAEAFF. DNA of the CDR3: TGTGCCACCAGCAGAGATGGGATGGCAGCTGAAGCTTTCTTT.

This clonotype was counted a few times. The rearrangement links TRBV12-3 or TRBV12-4 to TRBJ2-2, with 9 bases fitting TRBD2. This CDR3 is built from 16 residues. V trimming: 5 bases; J trimming: 4 bases; junction bases outside the gene matches: 8. In DNA, the CDR3 is TGTGCCAGCAGTCTTGGGACTAGCCTTACCACCGGGGAGCTGTTTTTT. Translating gives CASSLGTSLTTGELFF.

The sample holds a few counts of this clonotype. The chain couples TRBV20-1 to TRBJ2-1; the D gene is possibly TRBD1 (5 bases). Trimming removed 6 bases from V and 13 bases from J, with 16 bases in between. CDR1 is DFQATT and CDR2 is SNEGSKA in the germline V gene (reference sequence). The CDR3 runs to 11 residues. CDR3 in DNA: TGCAGTGCAATCATACAGGTTGAACAGTTCTTC. Translation: CSAIIQVEQFF.

This clonotype came up many times. The CDR3: CAGLAGELGETQYF. The CDR3 coding sequence is TGTGCCGGACTAGCGGGGGAGTTGGGAGAGACCCAGTACTTC. The gene calls are TRBV2 and TRBJ2-5; 13 bases fit TRBD2. V lost 11 bases and J lost 4; bases outside the gene matches: 7. Germline lookup yields CDR1 SNHLY and CDR2 FYNNEI. The CDR3 extends over 14 amino acids.

This clonotype was found a few times. The rearrangement joins TRBV3-1 to TRBJ2-7; D gene uncertain. Germline loops: CDR1 LGHDT, CDR2 YNNKEL (reference sequence). CDR3 length: 13 amino acids. The V end was cut by 0 bases, the J end by 6 bases, with 9 bases between. In DNA, the CDR3 is TGTGCCAGCAGCCAAGAGTTATCCGGCGAGCAGTACTTC. This gives the protein CASSQELSGEQYF.

The rearrangement uses TRBV10-3 and TRBJ2-1; 9 bases fit TRBD1. The germline gives CDR1 ENHRY, CDR2 SYGVKD. The CDR3 contains 14 residues. J gave up 8 bases and V 7 bases, and 9 bases lay outside the gene matches. In DNA, the CDR3 is TGTGCCATCATGGGACAGGGTATTAGGGATGAGCAGTTCTTC. Amino acids: CAIMGQGIRDEQFF.

This clonotype appeared many times. The V call is TRBV7-9, the J call TRBJ2-3; 8 nucleotides line up with TRBD2. This CDR3 spans 18 amino acids. The ends lost 3 bases at V and 0 bases at J; junction bases unmatched: 11. CDR1 is SEHNR and CDR2 is FQNEAQ in the germline V gene (reference sequence). CDR3 in amino acids: CASSFSRGREGSTDTQYF. DNA for the CDR3: TGTGCCAGCAGCTTCTCTCGGGGACGGGAGGGAAGCACAGATACGCAGTATTTT.

As to this clonotype: Since a much larger clone is just one base distant, this may be a read error. The chain couples TRBV7-2 to TRBJ2-1, with TRBD2 matching over 10 bases. Germline CDR1 reads SGHTA; CDR2 reads FQGNSA. The CDR3 runs 17 residues. CDR3 residues: CVSRKEAGGPGYNEQFF. In DNA form, the CDR3 reads TGTGTCAGCAGGAAAGAAGCGGGAGGGCCGGGGTACAATGAGCAGTTCTTC.

This clonotype was observed many times. V is TRBV18 and J is TRBJ1-4; D unresolved. V lost 2 bases and J 10 bases, leaving 17 bases between the germline ends. Germline assignment: CDR1 KGHSH and CDR2 LQKENI. This CDR3 is built from 15 residues. CDR3 in amino acids: CASSPEQARRGKLFF. CDR3 nucleotides: TGTGCCAGCTCACCAGAGCAGGCCCGAAGAGGAAAACTGTTTTTT. The full variable domain, completed using reference TRBV18 and TRBJ1-4, is NAGVMQNPRHLVRRRGQEARLRCSPMKGHSHVYWYRQLPEEGLKFMVYLQKENIIDESGMPKERFSAEFPKEGPSILRIQQVVRGDSAAYFCASSPEQARRGKLFFGSGTQLSVL.

The V and J genes are TRBV12-3 or TRBV12-4 and TRBJ2-1; D may be TRBD2 (6 bases). CDR3 length: 16 residues. Trimming removed 1 base from V and 2 bases from J, with 12 bases in between. DNA for the CDR3: TGTGCCAGCAGTTTAGACTGGACTATCCCCTACAATGAGCAGTTCTTC. Its translation: CASSLDWTIPYNEQFF.

This clonotype was seen ten or more times. The gene calls are TRBV5-1 and TRBJ2-7; TRBD1 matches 7 bases. Germline V gene data show CDR1 as SGHRS and CDR2 as YFSETQ. The junction had 7 bases not matched to a gene; V was cut back by 1 base and J by 3 bases. CDR3 size: 15 residues. CDR3 amino acids: CASSLTGVPVYEQYF. CDR3 bases: TGCGCCAGCAGCTTGACAGGGGTACCCGTCTACGAGCAGTACTTC. Variable domain in full (rest from reference TRBV5-1 and TRBJ2-7): KAGVTQTPRYLIKTRGQQVTLSCSPISGHRSVSWYQQTPGQGLQFLFEYFSETQRNKGNFPGRFSGRQFSNSRSEMNVSTLELGDSALYLCASSLTGVPVYEQYFGPGTRLTVT.

This clonotype was seen repeatedly, ten times or more. This rearrangement joins TRBV28 to TRBJ2-3; D is unclear. CDR1 MDHEN and CDR2 SYDVKM come from the germline V gene. The CDR3 runs 16 residues. V was shortened by 4 bases and J by 5 bases, with 19 bases between the two germline ends. The CDR3 protein is CASSWGYPRPLDTQYF. DNA for the CDR3: TGTGCCAGCAGTTGGGGATATCCACGCCCGCTAGATACGCAGTATTTT.

The chain has TRBV20-1 and TRBJ1-4, with D hard to call. Trimming removed 6 bases at V and 4 bases at J, with 9 bases between. Germline CDR1 is DFQATT and CDR2 is SNEGSKA (reference sequence). CDR3 length: 12 residues. The CDR3 reads CSARRDNEKLFF. The CDR3 nucleotides are TGCAGTGCGAGGAGAGATAATGAAAAACTGTTTTTT.

This clonotype was detected ten times or more. The chain joins TRBV28 to TRBJ2-7; D is ambiguous. This CDR3 comprises 11 residues. The germline V gene encodes CDR1 MDHEN and CDR2 SYDVKM. V lost 4 bases to trimming and J lost 5 bases, with 6 bases between them. The CDR3 DNA sequence: TGTGCCAGCAGTTCCGACCACGAGCAGTACTTC. Its translation is CASSSDHEQYF.

This clonotype appeared many times. This chain links TRBV2 with TRBJ2-2; TRBD1 agrees at 9 bases. There are 19 residues in the CDR3. The V segment lost 2 bases and the J segment 3 bases; nucleotides outside the gene matches: 13. The germline V gene encodes CDR1 SNHLY and CDR2 FYNNEI. The chain's CDR3 is CASSERSLAGQGDTGELFF. CDR3 nucleotide sequence: TGTGCCAGCAGTGAACGATCTTTGGCGGGACAGGGTGACACCGGGGAGCTGTTTTTT.

The V and J genes are TRBV27 and TRBJ2-7; D is perhaps TRBD2 (5 bases). The V end lost 0 bases, the J end lost 6 bases, and 9 bases lay between the germline ends. Per the germline V gene, CDR1 is MNHEY and CDR2 is SMNVEV (reference sequence). CDR3 size: 13 residues. The CDR3 DNA reads as TGTGCCAGCAGTTTATCCGGGAAAGGCGAGCAGTACTTC. Translation gives CASSLSGKGEQYF.

A note on this clonotype: Relative to the germline gene, one junction end is altered; a read error may explain this. This rearrangement joins TRBV11-3 to TRBJ1-2; TRBD1 matches 10 bases. CDR3 length: 17 amino acids. Germline-derived CDR1 and CDR2 are SGHNT and YENEEA. Here the CDR3 DNA reads TGCGCCAGCAGCTACCCCGGGACAGGGGCGAACCTCTATGGCTACACCTTC. It translates to CASSYPGTGANLYGYTF.

This clonotype has only a few counts. This rearrangement joins TRBV2 to TRBJ2-3; D might be TRBD1 (5 bases). The V gene's germline CDR1 is SNHLY and CDR2 FYNNEI. V lost 6 bases and J 2 bases, leaving 15 bases between the germline ends. The length of the CDR3 is 15 residues. CDR3 in DNA: TGTGCCAGCAGCCAGGACACCCTGTTCACAGATACGCAGTATTTT. Protein product: CASSQDTLFTDTQYF.

Ten or more counts support this clonotype. The chain employs TRBV29-1 and TRBJ2-5; a possible D gene is TRBD2 (6 bases). Trimming stripped 4 bases from V and 2 bases from J, with 20 bases between. The CDR3 runs to 16 residues. Germline V gene sequence: CDR1 SQVTM, CDR2 ANQGSEA. The CDR3 coding sequence is TGCAGCGTTGTGGGCGGGCTAGCGCCAGAACAAGAGACCCAGTACTTC. Amino acid sequence: CSVVGGLAPEQETQYF.

This clonotype was seen more than once but under ten times. This chain uses TRBV19 with TRBJ2-7; D call uncertain. CDR3 size: 11 residues. The V gene lost 10 bases and the J gene lost 2 bases, with 9 bases spanning the gap. Looked up from germline, CDR1 is LNHDA and CDR2 is SQIVND (reference sequence). The CDR3 reads CATRMAYEQYF. The CDR3, as DNA: TGTGCCACTCGGATGGCCTACGAGCAGTACTTC.